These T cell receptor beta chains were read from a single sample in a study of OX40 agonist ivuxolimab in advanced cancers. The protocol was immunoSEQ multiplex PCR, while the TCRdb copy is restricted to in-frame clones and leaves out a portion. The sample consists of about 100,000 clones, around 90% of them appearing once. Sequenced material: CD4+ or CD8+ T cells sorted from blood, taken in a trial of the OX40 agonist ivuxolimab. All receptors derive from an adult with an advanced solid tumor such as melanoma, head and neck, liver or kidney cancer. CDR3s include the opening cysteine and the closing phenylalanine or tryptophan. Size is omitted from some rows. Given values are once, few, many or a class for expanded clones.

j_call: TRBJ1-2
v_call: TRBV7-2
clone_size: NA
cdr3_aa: CASSLGQGNYGYTF

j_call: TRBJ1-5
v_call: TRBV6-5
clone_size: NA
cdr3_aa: CASSLEYSNQPQHF

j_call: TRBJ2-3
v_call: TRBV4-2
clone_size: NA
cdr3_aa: CASSQDNSPTDTQYF

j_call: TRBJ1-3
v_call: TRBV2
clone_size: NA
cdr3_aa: CASRKGDTYSGNTIYF

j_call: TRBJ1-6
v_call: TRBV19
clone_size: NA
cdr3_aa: CASSILGYNSPLHF

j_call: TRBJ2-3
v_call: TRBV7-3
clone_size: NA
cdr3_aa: CASSPSGGADTQYF

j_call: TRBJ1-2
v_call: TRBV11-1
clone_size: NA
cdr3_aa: CASSTSGARGTYGYTF

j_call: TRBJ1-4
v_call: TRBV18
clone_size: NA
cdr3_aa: CASSAGTSKGSNEKLFF

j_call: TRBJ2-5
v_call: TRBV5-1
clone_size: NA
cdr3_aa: CASSSVRGIQETQYF

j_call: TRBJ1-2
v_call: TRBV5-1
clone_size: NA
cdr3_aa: CASSLGEKGGYTF

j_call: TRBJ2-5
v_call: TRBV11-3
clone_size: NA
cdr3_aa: CASSLWGKETQYF

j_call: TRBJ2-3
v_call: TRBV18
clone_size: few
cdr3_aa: CASSPGSYTDTQYF

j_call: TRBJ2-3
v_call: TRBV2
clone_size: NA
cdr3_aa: CASKGGADTQYF

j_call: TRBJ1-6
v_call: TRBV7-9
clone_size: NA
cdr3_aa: CASAGGQTNSPLHF

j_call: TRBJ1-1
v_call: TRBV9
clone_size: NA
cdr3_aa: CASSLGMDRETFF

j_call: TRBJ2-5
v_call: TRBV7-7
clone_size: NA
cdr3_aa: CASSAGLAGGHQETQYF

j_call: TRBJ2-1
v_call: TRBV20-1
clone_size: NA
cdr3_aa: CSIAVRDEQFF

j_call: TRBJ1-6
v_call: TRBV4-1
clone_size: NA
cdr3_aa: CASSQVGAGADSPLHF

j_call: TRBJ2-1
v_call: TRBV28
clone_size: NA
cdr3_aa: CASSPYRAGGYNEQFF

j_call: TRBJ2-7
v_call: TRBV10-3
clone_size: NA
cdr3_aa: CAISRDTEYEQYF

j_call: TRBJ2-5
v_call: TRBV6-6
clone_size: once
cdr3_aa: CASSDPRETQYF

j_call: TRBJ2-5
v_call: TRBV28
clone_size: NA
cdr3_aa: CASSLWTGGGKTQYF

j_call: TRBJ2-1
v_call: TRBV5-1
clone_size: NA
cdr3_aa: CASRAGTGSYNEQFF

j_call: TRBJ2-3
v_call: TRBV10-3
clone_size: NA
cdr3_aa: CAISPDVPDTQYF

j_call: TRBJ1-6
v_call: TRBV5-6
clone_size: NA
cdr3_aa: CASSTEQGTGNSPLHF

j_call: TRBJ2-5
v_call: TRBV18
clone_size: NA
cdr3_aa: CASSPQDVQETQYF

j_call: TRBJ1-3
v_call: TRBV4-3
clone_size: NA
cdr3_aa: CASSQGRFSGNTIYF

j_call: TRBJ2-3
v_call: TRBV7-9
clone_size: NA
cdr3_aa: CASSLGTGGMTDTQYF

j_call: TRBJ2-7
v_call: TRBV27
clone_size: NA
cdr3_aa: CASSFRPSGYEQYF

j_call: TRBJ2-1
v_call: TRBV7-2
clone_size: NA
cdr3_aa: CASSPRGLAGGISYNEQFF

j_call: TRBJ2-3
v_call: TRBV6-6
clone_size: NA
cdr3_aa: CASSSLGGDTQYF

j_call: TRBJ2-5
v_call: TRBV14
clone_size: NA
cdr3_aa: CASSQTLAWGPETQYF

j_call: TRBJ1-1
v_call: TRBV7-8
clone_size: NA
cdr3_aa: CASSSSRTGVNTEAFF

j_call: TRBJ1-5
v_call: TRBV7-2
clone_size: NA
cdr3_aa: CASSLGGIGNQPQHF

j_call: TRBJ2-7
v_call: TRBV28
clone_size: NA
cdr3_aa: CASSTVPGGRYEQYF

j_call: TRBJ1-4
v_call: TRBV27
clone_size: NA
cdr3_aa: CASISGDAANEKLFF

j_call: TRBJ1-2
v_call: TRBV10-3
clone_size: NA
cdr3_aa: CAITDTNYGYTF

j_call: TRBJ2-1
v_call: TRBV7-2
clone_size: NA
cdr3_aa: CASSLARYNEQFF

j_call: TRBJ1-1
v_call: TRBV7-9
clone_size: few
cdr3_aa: CASLGRWNTEAFF

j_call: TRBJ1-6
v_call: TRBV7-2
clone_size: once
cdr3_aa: CASTWTGSTSPLHF

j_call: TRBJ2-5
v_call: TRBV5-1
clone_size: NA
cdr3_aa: CASSLNSAGAQETQYF

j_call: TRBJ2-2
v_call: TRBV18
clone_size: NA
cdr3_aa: CASSPGPPPGELFF

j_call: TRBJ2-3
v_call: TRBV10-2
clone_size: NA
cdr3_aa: CASRADTTTDTQYF

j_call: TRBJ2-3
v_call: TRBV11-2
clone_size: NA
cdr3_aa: CASSLEWARPTDTQYF

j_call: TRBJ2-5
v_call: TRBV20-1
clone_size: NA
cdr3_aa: CSAAKETQYF

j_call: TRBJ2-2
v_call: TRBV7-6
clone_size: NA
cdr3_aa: CASSLGMRNTGELFF